This T cell receptor (beta chain) is from a study of response to subunit inactivated influenza vaccine (dated by TCRdb to the late 2010s). For the study in its entirety: To follow how T cells responded to a trivalent subunit inactivated influenza vaccine, the researchers relied on deep quantitative profiling of the T cell receptor repertoire.

Paper-wide results and their limitations: The authors proposed that each seasonal influenza vaccination may bring in only a limited number of new T cells.

The germline V gene provides CDR1 SGHRS and CDR2 YFSETQ. The trim is 1 base for V and 2 bases for J, with a gap of 10 bases between the germline ends. The CDR3 sequence holds 15 residues, the cysteine and phenylalanine included. The CDR3 DNA has 45 bases and is translated from base 1. This clonotype was counted a few times. This clone's antigen is unknown. Qualities for individual bases were not recorded, and no much larger clone is one base off. Libraries were made using RT-PCR. The sequencer listed for this sample is Illumina HiSeq 2500. The public reads were quality trimmed at Q25 with fastp and then assembled into clones with MiXCR by TCRdb, keeping productive beta chains. A single entry per CDR3 protein holds the most common genes and DNA from its merged rows. This sample comprises hundreds of thousands of distinct CDR3 sequences, approximately 14% of them detected only once. 6% to 8% of the sample rests with the top ten.

The specimen comprised PBMCs from blood, sampled approximately 15 days before vaccination. This sequence was found in a man aged 45 to 65 who received an inactivated influenza vaccine. Donor details come from another sample of the same person, matched by shared clones. The V and J segments used are TRBV5-1 and TRBJ2-1; TRBD1 is a weak D gene call, 6 bases matching. In nucleotides, the sequence is TGCGCCAGCAGCTTGCCGGGACAAACCTACAATGAGCAGTTCTTC. It codes for CASSLPGQTYNEQFF. This CDR3, with the reference TRBV5-1 and TRBJ2-1 proteins standing in past its ends, gives the full variable domain KAGVTQTPRYLIKTRGQQVTLSCSPISGHRSVSWYQQTPGQGLQFLFEYFSETQRNKGNFPGRFSGRQFSNSRSEMNVSTLELGDSALYLCASSLPGQTYNEQFFGPGTRLTVL.